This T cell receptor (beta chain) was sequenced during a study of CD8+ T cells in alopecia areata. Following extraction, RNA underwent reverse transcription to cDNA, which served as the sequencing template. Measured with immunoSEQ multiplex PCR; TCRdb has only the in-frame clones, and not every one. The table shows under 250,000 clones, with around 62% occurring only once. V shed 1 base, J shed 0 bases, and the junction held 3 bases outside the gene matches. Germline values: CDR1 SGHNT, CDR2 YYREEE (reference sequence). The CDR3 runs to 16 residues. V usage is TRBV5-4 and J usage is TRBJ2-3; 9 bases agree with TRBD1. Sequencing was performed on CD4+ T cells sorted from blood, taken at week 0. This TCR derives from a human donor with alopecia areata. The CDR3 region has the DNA TGTGCCAGCAGCTTGAGTGGGACAGGGAGCACAGATACGCAGTATTTT. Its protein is CASSLSGTGSTDTQYF.